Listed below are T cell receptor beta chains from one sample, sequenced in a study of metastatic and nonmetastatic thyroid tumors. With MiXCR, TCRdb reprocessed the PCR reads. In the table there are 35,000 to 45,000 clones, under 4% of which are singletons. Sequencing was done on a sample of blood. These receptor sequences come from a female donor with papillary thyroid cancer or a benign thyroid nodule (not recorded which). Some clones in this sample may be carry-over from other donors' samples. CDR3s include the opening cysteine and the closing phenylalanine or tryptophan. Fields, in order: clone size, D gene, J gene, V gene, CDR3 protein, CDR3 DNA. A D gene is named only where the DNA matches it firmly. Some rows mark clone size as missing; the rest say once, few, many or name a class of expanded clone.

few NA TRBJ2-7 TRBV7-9 CASRHRPLQGILSYEQYF TGTGCCAGCAGACACCGACCCTTACAGGGAATTCTCTCCTACGAGCAGTACTTC
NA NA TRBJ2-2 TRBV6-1 CATFSGSSGAGELFF TGTGCCACCTTTTCGGGTAGCTCGGGGGCCGGGGAGCTGTTTTTT
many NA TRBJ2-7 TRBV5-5 CASSHLYEQYF TGTGCCAGCAGCCACCTCTACGAGCAGTACTTC
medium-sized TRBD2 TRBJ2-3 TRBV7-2 CASSRAGGTDTQYF TGTGCCAGCAGCCGAGCGGGAGGCACAGATACGCAGTATTTT
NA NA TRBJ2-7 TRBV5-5 CASILGASGYEQYF TGTGCCAGCATCCTCGGGGCCTCGGGATACGAGCAGTACTTC
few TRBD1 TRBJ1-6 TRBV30 CAWDRDYSPLHF TGTGCCTGGGACAGGGATTATTCACCCCTCCACTTT
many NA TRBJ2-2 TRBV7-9 CASSSGRSTGELFF TGTGCCAGCAGCTCGGGCCGATCGACCGGGGAGCTGTTTTTT
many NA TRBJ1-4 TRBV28 CVVKGGGTNEKLFF TGTGTCGTCAAGGGGGGAGGAACTAATGAAAAACTGTTTTTT
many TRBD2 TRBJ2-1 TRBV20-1 CSARRLAGVNEQFF TGCAGTGCTAGAAGACTAGCGGGAGTAAATGAGCAGTTCTTC
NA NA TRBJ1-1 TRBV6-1 CASTLGTMNTEAFF TGTGCCAGCACTTTAGGGACCATGAACACTGAAGCTTTCTTT
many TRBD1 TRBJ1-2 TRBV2 CASSERAGGYGYTF TGTGCCAGCAGTGAACGAGCAGGGGGCTATGGCTACACCTTC
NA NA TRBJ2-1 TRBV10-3 CAISDTRGAYNKQFF TGTGCCATCAGTGATACTAGGGGAGCCTACAATAAGCAGTTCTTC
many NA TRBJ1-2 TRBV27 CASRGRKHYGYTF TGTGCCAGCAGGGGGCGAAAGCACTATGGCTACACCTTC
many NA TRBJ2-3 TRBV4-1 CASRPGPLTSTDTQYF TGCGCCAGCAGACCGGGCCCCTTGACAAGCACAGATACGCAGTATTTT
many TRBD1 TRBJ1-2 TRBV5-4 CASSFQGVYGYTF TGTGCCAGCAGCTTCCAGGGGGTCTATGGCTACACCTTC
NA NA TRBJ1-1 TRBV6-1 CASQEMNTEAFF TGTGCCAGCCAGGAAATGAACACTGAAGCTTTCTTT
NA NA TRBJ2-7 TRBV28 CASTQDRQVYEQYF TGTGCCAGCACCCAGGACCGGCAGGTTTACGAGCAGTACTTC
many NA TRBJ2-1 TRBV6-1 CASSRFPYNEQFF TGTGCCAGCAGTCGGTTCCCCTACAATGAGCAGTTCTTC
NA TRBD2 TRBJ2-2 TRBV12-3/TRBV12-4 CASRISGGSFGDLFF TGTGCCAGCAGGATTAGCGGGGGCTCTTTCGGGGACCTGTTTTTT
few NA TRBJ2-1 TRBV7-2 CASSLTLSSYNEQLF TGTGCCAGCAGCTTAACCCTGAGCTCCTACAATGAGCAACTCTTC
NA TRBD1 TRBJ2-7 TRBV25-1 CASSHDRGQSYEQYF TGTGCCAGCAGCCACGACAGGGGGCAATCCTACGAGCAGTACTTC
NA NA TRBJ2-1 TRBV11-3 CASSLVRDNEQFF TGTGCCAGCAGCTTAGTACGGGACAATGAGCAGTTCTTC
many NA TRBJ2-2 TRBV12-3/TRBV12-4 CASTLHSGELFF TGTGCCAGCACGTTGCACTCCGGGGAGCTGTTTTTT
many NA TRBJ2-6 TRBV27 CASSGDSGANVLTF TGTGCCAGCAGCGGGGATTCTGGGGCCAACGTCCTGACTTTC
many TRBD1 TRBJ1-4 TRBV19 CASSRAGGEKLFF TGTGCCAGTAGTAGGGCAGGGGGCGAAAAACTGTTTTTT
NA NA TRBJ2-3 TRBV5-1 CASSLREITDTQYF TGCGCCAGCAGCCTTCGAGAGATCACAGATACGCAGTATTTT
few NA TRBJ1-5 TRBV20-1 CSAITRRDQPQHF TGCAGTGCTATTACCCGCCGGGATCAGCCCCAGCATTTT
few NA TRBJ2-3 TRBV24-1 CATSETEADTQYF TGTGCCACCAGTGAGACTGAGGCGGATACGCAGTATTTT
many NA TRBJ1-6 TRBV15 CATSRDRVYNSPLHF TGTGCCACCAGCAGAGACAGGGTCTATAATTCACCCCTCCACTTT
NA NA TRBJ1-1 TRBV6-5 CASSYSENTEAFF TGTGCCAGCAGTTACTCGGAGAACACTGAAGCTTTCTTT
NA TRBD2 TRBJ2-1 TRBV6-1 CASSPISSGRANEQFF TGTGCCAGCAGTCCAATATCTAGCGGGAGGGCCAATGAGCAGTTCTTC
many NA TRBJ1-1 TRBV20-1 CSASKGRTNTEAFF TGCAGTGCTAGTAAGGGCCGAACGAACACTGAAGCTTTCTTT
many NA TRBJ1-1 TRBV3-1 CASSLLGGTEAFF TGTGCCAGCAGCCTCCTGGGGGGAACTGAAGCTTTCTTT
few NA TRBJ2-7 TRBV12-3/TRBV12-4 CASSPRLSSYEQYF TGTGCCAGCAGCCCTAGACTGAGCTCCTACGAGCAGTACTTC
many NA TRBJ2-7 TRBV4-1 CASSQVPIVGGSYEQYF TGCGCCAGCAGCCAAGTTCCTATTGTGGGCGGCTCCTACGAGCAGTACTTC
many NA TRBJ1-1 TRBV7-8 CASIGGTEAFF TGTGCCAGCATAGGAGGGACTGAAGCTTTCTTT
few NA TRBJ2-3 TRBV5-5 CASSLVRGTFTDTQYF TGCGCTAGCAGCTTGGTGCGCGGGACCTTCACAGATACGCAGTATTTT
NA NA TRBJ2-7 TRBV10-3 CAISERGLLYEQYF TGTGCCATCAGTGAAAGAGGCCTATTGTACGAGCAGTACTTC
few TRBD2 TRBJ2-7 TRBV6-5 CASSYPLAGVGYEQYF TGTGCCAGCAGTTACCCACTAGCGGGGGTGGGCTACGAGCAGTACTTC
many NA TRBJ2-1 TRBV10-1 CASSGSGPYNEQFF TGCGCCAGCAGTGGTAGCGGACCCTACAATGAGCAGTTCTTC
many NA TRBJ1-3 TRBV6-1 CASFGYSGNTIYF TGTGCCAGCTTCGGGTACTCTGGAAACACCATATATTTT
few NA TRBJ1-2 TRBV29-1 CSVDAGGAGYGYTF TGCAGCGTTGACGCAGGAGGGGCGGGCTATGGCTACACCTTC
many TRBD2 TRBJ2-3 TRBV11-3 CASSPGTSGLEGTDTQYF TGTGCCAGCAGCCCGGGGACTAGCGGGCTTGAAGGCACAGATACGCAGTATTTT
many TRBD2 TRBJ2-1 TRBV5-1 CASSPGGASGRARDEQFF TGCGCCAGCAGCCCTGGCGGGGCTAGCGGGAGGGCCAGGGATGAGCAGTTCTTC
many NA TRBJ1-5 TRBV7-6 CASSPQGGNQPQHF TGTGCCAGCAGCCCCCAGGGTGGCAATCAGCCCCAGCATTTT
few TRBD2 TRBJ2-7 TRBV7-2 CASSSGSSGGYEQYF TGTGCCAGCAGCTCCGGCTCTAGCGGGGGGTACGAGCAGTACTTC
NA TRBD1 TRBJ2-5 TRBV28 CASTPWAGGETQYF TGTGCCAGCACCCCGTGGGCAGGGGGAGAGACCCAGTACTTC
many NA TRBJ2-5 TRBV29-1 CSVEGGGPQETQYF TGCAGCGTTGAAGGGGGGGGGCCCCAAGAGACCCAGTACTTC
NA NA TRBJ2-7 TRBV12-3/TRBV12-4 CASSLVRQGPYEQYF TGTGCCAGCAGTTTAGTTCGCCAGGGGCCCTACGAGCAGTACTTC
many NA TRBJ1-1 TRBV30 CAWSVGNLNTEAFF TGTGCCTGGAGTGTAGGTAACCTGAACACTGAAGCTTTCTTT
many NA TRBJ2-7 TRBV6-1 CASEMIFEQYF TGTGCCAGCGAGATGATCTTCGAGCAGTACTTC
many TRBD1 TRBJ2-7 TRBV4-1 CASSQEPGQMAYEQYF TGCGCCAGCAGTCAAGAACCGGGACAGATGGCCTACGAGCAGTACTTC
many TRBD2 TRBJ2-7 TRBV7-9 CASSLAGGYEQYF TGTGCCAGCAGCTTAGCGGGAGGGTACGAGCAGTACTTC